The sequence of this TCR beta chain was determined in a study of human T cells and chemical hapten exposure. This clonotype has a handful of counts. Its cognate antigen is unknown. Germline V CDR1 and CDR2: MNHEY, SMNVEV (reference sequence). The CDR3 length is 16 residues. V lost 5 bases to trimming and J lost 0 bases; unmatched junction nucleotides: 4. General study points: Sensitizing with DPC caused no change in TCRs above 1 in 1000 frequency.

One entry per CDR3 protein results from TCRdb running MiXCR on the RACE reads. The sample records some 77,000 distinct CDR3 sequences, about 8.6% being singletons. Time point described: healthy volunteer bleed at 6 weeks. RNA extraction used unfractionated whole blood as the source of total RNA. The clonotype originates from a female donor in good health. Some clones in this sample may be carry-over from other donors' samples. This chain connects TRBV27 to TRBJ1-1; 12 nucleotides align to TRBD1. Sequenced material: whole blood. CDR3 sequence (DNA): TGTGCCAGCAGTAGGGGGACAGGGGGCATGAACACTGAAGCTTTCTTT. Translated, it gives CASSRGTGGMNTEAFF.